The 17 T cell receptor beta chains given below trace back to one sample, sequenced in a study of blood T cell repertoires in COVID-19 (dated by TCRdb to the early 2020s). Library preparation employed the immunoSEQ multiplex PCR assay. TCRdb provides this immuneACCESS table in a form limited to in-frame rearrangements. Some clones are lacking; in checked studies, under half of them reflect an unresolved V gene, and why the rest are absent is not known. A total of 50,000 to 65,000 clones appear in this sample, 86% of them only once. Of the sample, roughly 1.2% is held by the ten largest clones. Specimen: peripheral blood. Receptors originate from a man aged 35 to 55 with acute or convalescent COVID-19.

This rearrangement joins TRBV7-2 to TRBJ1-2, with D unresolved. Germline values: CDR1 SGHTA, CDR2 FQGNSA. The V end lost 3 bases, the J end lost 0 bases, and 11 bases lay between the germline ends. The CDR3 runs 15 residues. CDR3 protein: CASSFQPQTNYGYTF. CDR3 sequence (DNA): TGTGCCAGCAGCTTCCAGCCACAGACTAACTATGGCTACACCTTC.

This clone was counted a single time. The chain recombines TRBV11-2 with TRBJ1-5; 8 bases match TRBD1. Germline CDR1 SGHAT, CDR2 FQNNGV. Trimming removed 1 base from V and 2 bases from J; junction bases left unmatched: 4. The CDR3 runs to 16 residues. The CDR3 spells CASSLGTGSGNQPQHF. The DNA for the CDR3 is TGTGCCAGCAGCTTAGGGACAGGGTCTGGCAATCAGCCCCAGCATTTT. Variable domain in full (rest from reference TRBV11-2 and TRBJ1-5): EAGVAQSPRYKIIEKRQSVAFWCNPISGHATLYWYQQILGQGPKLLIQFQNNGVVDDSQLPKDRFSAERLKGVDSTLKIQPAKLEDSAVYLCASSLGTGSGNQPQHFGDGTRLSIL.

The rearrangement uses TRBV6-5 and TRBJ2-7; D uncertain. V lost 6 bases and J 2 bases, leaving 11 bases between the germline ends. The CDR3 is made up of 13 amino acids. Germline V lookup: CDR1 MNHEY, CDR2 SVGAGI. Here the CDR3 reads CASSPQLAYEQYF. The CDR3 DNA is TGTGCCAGCAGCCCACAGCTTGCCTACGAGCAGTACTTC.

V usage is TRBV12-5 and J usage is TRBJ2-5, with a possible D match to TRBD1 (6 bases). V lost 7 bases and J 5 bases, leaving 8 bases between the germline ends. This CDR3 is 11 amino acids long. The germline gives CDR1 LGHNT, CDR2 FRNRAP. The DNA for the CDR3 is TGTGCTAGTGTGGGGGCGGAGACCCAGTACTTC. Residues: CASVGAETQYF.

The genes are TRBV5-1 and TRBJ2-2, with D possibly TRBD1 on 5 matching bases. Trimming pared 2 bases from V and 4 bases from J, leaving 15 bases between. Per germline, CDR1 SGHRS and CDR2 YFSETQ. This CDR3 has 16 amino acids. The CDR3 here is CASSFGQGWFTGELFF. CDR3 DNA: TGCGCCAGCAGCTTCGGGCAGGGATGGTTCACCGGGGAGCTGTTTTTT.

This clone came up once. The gene calls are TRBV30 and TRBJ2-3, with 9 nucleotides matching TRBD2. Germline CDR1 and CDR2: GTSNPN and SVGIG (reference sequence). The CDR3 length is 14 residues. After removal of 3 bases from V and 1 base from J, the junction contained 2 bases not matched to a gene. CDR3 amino acids: CAWRIAGGTDTQYF. Written as DNA, the CDR3 is TGTGCCTGGAGGATAGCGGGGGGCACAGATACGCAGTATTTT.

The chain has TRBV6-6 and TRBJ1-1; no firm D call. Trimming stripped 2 bases from V and 11 bases from J, with 9 bases between. Germline loops: CDR1 MNHNY, CDR2 SVGAGI (reference sequence). The CDR3 contains 11 residues. The CDR3 protein is CASSYEAWAFF. CDR3 sequence (DNA): TGTGCCAGCAGTTACGAGGCGTGGGCTTTCTTT.

The DNA for the CDR3 is TGCGCCAGCAGCCAAGATCAACTAAGTAGGGGGCGCGGTAATCAGCCCCAGCATTTT. Amino acids: CASSQDQLSRGRGNQPQHF. The chain links TRBV4-1 to TRBJ1-5; 7 bases agree with TRBD1. Losses at the gene ends were 0 bases for V and 4 bases for J; bases not matched to a gene: 15. Per germline, CDR1 MGHRA and CDR2 YSYEKL. This CDR3 contains 19 residues.

The chain is built from TRBV15 and TRBJ2-5, with 9 bases identical to TRBD2. Germline assignment: CDR1 LNHNV and CDR2 YYDKDF (reference sequence). The CDR3 runs to 19 residues. V lost 1 base, J lost 3 bases, and 15 bases stayed unmatched. The CDR3 DNA follows: TGTGCCACCAGCAGAGCGGGCCAGAGAGGCGGGGGGGCCGAAGAGACCCAGTACTTC. Translated, it gives CATSRAGQRGGGAEETQYF.

The rearrangement links TRBV29-1 to TRBJ1-5, with a possible D match to TRBD1 (5 bases). Looked up from germline, CDR1 is SQVTM and CDR2 is ANQGSEA. Trimming pared 4 bases from V and 7 bases from J, leaving 11 bases between. The CDR3 runs to 12 residues. For the CDR3, the DNA is TGCAGCGTTGGTGGGGAGGGGCAGCCCCAGCATTTT. This codes for CSVGGEGQPQHF.

This clone has more than one count but fewer than ten. The chain links TRBV6-5 to TRBJ2-2, with a possible D match to TRBD1 (5 bases). The CDR3 is made up of 13 amino acids. Germline values: CDR1 MNHEY, CDR2 SVGAGI. V was cut by 11 bases and J by 3 bases, with 13 bases left in between. In DNA form, the CDR3 reads TGTGCCGGGGCTTCGTGGGACACCGGGGAGCTGTTTTTT. Its translation: CAGASWDTGELFF.

The gene calls are TRBV27 and TRBJ1-5; no reliable D call. Trimming shortened V by 6 bases and J by 1 base, and 34 bases separated the two germline ends. Germline CDR1 and CDR2: MNHEY and SMNVEV (reference sequence). The CDR3 covers 22 residues. CDR3: CASRFSMSIGLPPGKSNQPQHF. The CDR3 DNA sequence: TGTGCCAGCAGGTTTTCCATGTCAATTGGACTCCCTCCCGGCAAAAGCAATCAGCCCCAGCATTTT.

V and J are TRBV9 and TRBJ1-2; D not certain. Germline V lookup: CDR1 SGDLS, CDR2 YYNGEE. The CDR3 loop spans 16 amino acids. The germline V and J ends were trimmed by 4 bases and 4 bases, with 20 bases remaining between them. The CDR3 nucleotides read TGTGCCAGCAGCCGACCGGACGGACTTACACTCTATGGCTACACCTTC. It yields the protein CASSRPDGLTLYGYTF.

This clone was picked up one time. The chain links TRBV4-1 to TRBJ1-6, with 12 bases matching TRBD1. The CDR3 is 16 amino acids. The V segment lost 4 bases and the J segment 10 bases; nucleotides outside the gene matches: 8. The germline V gene encodes CDR1 MGHRA and CDR2 YSYEKL. CDR3 bases: TGCGCCAGCAGCCCCACGGGGACAGGGGGCTCGTCACCCCTCCACTTT. It yields the protein CASSPTGTGGSSPLHF.

V is TRBV24-1 and J is TRBJ2-3, with TRBD2 matching 11 bases. The germline V gene encodes CDR1 KGHDR and CDR2 SFDVKD. This CDR3 has 16 residues. Trimming cost V 4 bases and J 6 bases; bases outside gene matches: 8. DNA for the CDR3: TGTGCCACCAGTGACCCCCTAGCGGGGGGTGGGGATACGCAGTATTTT. It specifies CATSDPLAGGGDTQYF.

J is TRBJ2-3 and V is TRBV6-5; D is perhaps TRBD2 (5 bases). Per the germline V gene, CDR1 is MNHEY and CDR2 is SVGAGI. The CDR3 has 13 residues. V was cut by 7 bases and J by 1 base, with 9 bases left in between. The DNA of the CDR3 is TGTGCCAGCATTGCCGGGGGCACAGATACGCAGTATTTT. This codes for CASIAGGTDTQYF.

The chain uses TRBV10-3 and TRBJ1-2; D is possibly TRBD1 (6 bases). CDR3 length: 14 amino acids. Trimming pared 4 bases from V and 6 bases from J, leaving 15 bases between. Germline lookup yields CDR1 ENHRY and CDR2 SYGVKD. The CDR3 DNA follows: TGTGCCATCAGTGGCACGACAGGCAAACATGGCTACACCTTC. Protein sequence: CAISGTTGKHGYTF.